These 4 T cell receptor beta chains originate from one sample sequenced in a study of blood T cells in healthy people across ages. Combining a sample-barcoded 5' primer with a J-beta primer mix, a second PCR ran for 7 to 11 cycles. Each CDR3 protein gets one entry after TCRdb re-called the 5' RACE reads with MiXCR. This sample has about 670,000 distinct CDR3 sequences, with around two fifths found just once. The sample consisted of blood. The receptor source for this set is a man older than 75 in good health.

This clonotype has only a few counts. V usage is TRBV5-1 and J usage is TRBJ2-4; D is uncertain. The J call may be faulty, since TRBJ2-7 better matches the DNA end. The CDR3 is 15 residues long. CDR1 and CDR2 (germline): SGHRS, YFSETQ. The CDR3 sequence: CASSLSARGAGEQYF. In DNA form, the CDR3 reads TGCGCCAGCAGCTTGTCGGCTAGAGGAGCTGGCGAGCAGTACTTC.

This clonotype was seen a few times. The chain carries TRBV29-1 and TRBJ2-2, with 8 bases fitting TRBD1. The V gene end was trimmed by 5 bases and the J gene end by 1 base; junction bases not matched to a gene: 6. The CDR3 totals 15 residues. Per the germline V gene, CDR1 is SQVTM and CDR2 is ANQGSEA. Here the CDR3 DNA reads TGCAGCGTTCTTGCCGGGACAGGGAACACCGGGGAGCTGTTTTTT. Translation: CSVLAGTGNTGELFF.

This clonotype was recorded many times. The chain uses TRBV29-1 and TRBJ2-6; tentatively, D is TRBD1 or TRBD2 (6 bases each). CDR1 SQVTM and CDR2 ANQGSEA come from the germline V gene. The CDR3 runs to 16 residues. Trimming pared 6 bases from V and 2 bases from J, leaving 17 bases between. The CDR3: CSVPPWGDTGANVLTF. The CDR3 DNA follows: TGCAGCGTCCCGCCGTGGGGGGACACTGGGGCCAACGTCCTGACTTTC.

CDR3 sequence reads: CASRTTLSEKLFF. CDR3 coding DNA: TGTGCCAGCAGGACAACTCTCTCTGAAAAACTGTTTTTT. This chain uses TRBV27 with TRBJ1-4; D is unclear. This CDR3 comprises 13 residues. Per germline, CDR1 MNHEY and CDR2 SMNVEV (reference sequence). The V end was cut by 6 bases, the J end by 7 bases, with 12 bases between.